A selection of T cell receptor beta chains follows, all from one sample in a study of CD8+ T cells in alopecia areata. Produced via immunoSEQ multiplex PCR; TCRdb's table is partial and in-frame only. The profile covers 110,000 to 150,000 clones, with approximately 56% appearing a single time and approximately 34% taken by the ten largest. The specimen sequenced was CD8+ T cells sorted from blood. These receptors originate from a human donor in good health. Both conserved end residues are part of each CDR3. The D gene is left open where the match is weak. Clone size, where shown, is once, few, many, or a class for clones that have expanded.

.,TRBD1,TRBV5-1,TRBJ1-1,CASRQGTTEAFF,TGCGCCTCCCGACAGGGGACCACTGAAGCTTTCTTT
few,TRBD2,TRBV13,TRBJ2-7,CASSYRLAGAYEQYF,TGTGCCAGCAGCTATCGACTAGCGGGGGCCTACGAGCAGTACTTC
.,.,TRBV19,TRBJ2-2,CASSTGLSSTGELFF,TGTGCCAGTAGTACGGGACTCTCGTCCACCGGGGAGCTGTTTTTT
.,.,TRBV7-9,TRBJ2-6,CASSRTSGANVLTF,TGTGCCAGCAGCCGAACCTCTGGGGCCAACGTCCTGACTTTC
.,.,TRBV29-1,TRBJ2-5,CSVVALETQYF,TGCAGCGTTGTTGCCCTTGAGACCCAGTACTTC
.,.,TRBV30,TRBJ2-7,CAWATGTTSYEQYF,TGTGCCTGGGCGACAGGGACTACGTCCTACGAGCAGTACTTC
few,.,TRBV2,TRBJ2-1,CASSDTKYNEQFF,TGTGCCAGCAGTGATACTAAGTACAATGAGCAGTTCTTC
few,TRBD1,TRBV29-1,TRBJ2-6,CSVEDRDRGPGANVLTF,TGCAGCGTTGAAGACCGGGACAGGGGCCCTGGGGCCAACGTCCTGACTTTC
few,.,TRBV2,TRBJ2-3,CASSEARETDTQYF,TGTGCCAGCAGTGAAGCCAGGGAAACAGATACGCAGTATTTT
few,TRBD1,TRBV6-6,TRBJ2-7,CASSYLGQDAYEQYF,TGTGCCAGCAGCTACTTGGGACAGGACGCCTACGAGCAGTACTTC
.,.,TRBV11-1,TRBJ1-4,CASSVGLDEKLFF,TGTGCCAGCAGCGTCGGACTGGACGAAAAACTGTTTTTT
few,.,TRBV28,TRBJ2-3,CASSFGQSTDTQYF,TGTGCCAGCAGTTTTGGACAAAGCACAGATACGCAGTATTTT
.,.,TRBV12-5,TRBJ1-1,CASGLVYGGAFF,TGTGCTAGTGGTTTGGTATACGGGGGAGCTTTCTTT
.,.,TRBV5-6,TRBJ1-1,CASSFEKNTEAFF,TGTGCCAGCAGCTTTGAAAAGAACACTGAAGCTTTCTTT
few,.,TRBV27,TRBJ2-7,CASSSRETFYEQYF,TGTGCCAGCAGTTCCCGGGAAACCTTCTACGAGCAGTACTTC
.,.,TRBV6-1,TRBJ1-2,CASRHPDNYGYTF,TGTGCCAGCCGACATCCGGATAACTATGGCTACACCTTC
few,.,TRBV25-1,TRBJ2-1,CASSDYNEQFF,TGTGCCAGCAGTGATTACAATGAGCAGTTCTTC